The present T cell receptor beta chain was sequenced within a study of CD8+ T cells in alopecia areata. Study background: Oral tofacitinib (5 to 10 mg twice daily) was administered to treated patients. The study gave tofacitinib for 6 to 18 months, then 6 months off drug.

Deletions cut 0 bases from V and 7 bases from J, with 13 bases between. This CDR3 is 14 amino acids long. Germline loops: CDR1 SGDLS, CDR2 YYNGEE. This clone came up a few times. Its antigen is not identified. Collected material from alopecia areata patients comprised lesional scalp punch biopsies and peripheral blood. cDNA prepared by RNA extraction and subsequent reverse transcription served as the template for sequencing. Assay: immunoSEQ multiplex PCR; the TCRdb copy retains only in-frame clones and omits some. The table includes 9,900 or so clones, roughly three fifths detected once. Points from the study as a whole: Normal scalp showed lower clonality than lesional scalp, especially alopecia totalis/universalis. Resident alphabeta T cells of normal skin are also sequenced in scalp samples.

The J gene is TRBJ1-2, the V gene TRBV9, with TRBD1 as a possible D gene (6 bases). The specimen was skin, collected at week 0. The clonotype was recovered from a human donor with alopecia areata. The CDR3 is CASSVGRGLAGYTF. The DNA of the CDR3 is TGTGCCAGCAGCGTAGGGCGGGGGCTAGCTGGCTACACCTTC. Using reference TRBV9 and TRBJ1-2 for the parts outside the CDR3, the full variable domain is DSGVTQTPKHLITATGQRVTLRCSPRSGDLSVYWYQQSLDQGLQFLIQYYNGEERAKGNILERFSAQQFPDLHSELNLSSLELGDSALYFCASSVGRGLAGYTFGSGTRLTVV.